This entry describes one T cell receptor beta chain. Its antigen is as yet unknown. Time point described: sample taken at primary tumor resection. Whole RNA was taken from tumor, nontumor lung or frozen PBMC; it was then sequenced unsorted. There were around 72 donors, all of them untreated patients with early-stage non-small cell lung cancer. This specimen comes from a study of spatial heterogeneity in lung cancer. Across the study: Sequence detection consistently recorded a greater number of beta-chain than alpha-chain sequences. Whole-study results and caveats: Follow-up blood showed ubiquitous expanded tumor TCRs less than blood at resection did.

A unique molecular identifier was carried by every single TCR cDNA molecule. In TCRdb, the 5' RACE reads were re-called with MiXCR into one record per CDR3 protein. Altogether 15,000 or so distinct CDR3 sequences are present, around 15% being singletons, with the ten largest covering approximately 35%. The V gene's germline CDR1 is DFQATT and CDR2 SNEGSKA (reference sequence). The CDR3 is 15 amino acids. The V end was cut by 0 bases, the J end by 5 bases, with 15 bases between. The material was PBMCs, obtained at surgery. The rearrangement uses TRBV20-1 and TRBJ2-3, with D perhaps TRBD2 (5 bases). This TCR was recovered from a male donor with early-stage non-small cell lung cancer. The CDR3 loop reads CSARDFTAGEDTQYF. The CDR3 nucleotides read TGCAGTGCTAGAGATTTCACTGCCGGGGAAGATACGCAGTATTTT.